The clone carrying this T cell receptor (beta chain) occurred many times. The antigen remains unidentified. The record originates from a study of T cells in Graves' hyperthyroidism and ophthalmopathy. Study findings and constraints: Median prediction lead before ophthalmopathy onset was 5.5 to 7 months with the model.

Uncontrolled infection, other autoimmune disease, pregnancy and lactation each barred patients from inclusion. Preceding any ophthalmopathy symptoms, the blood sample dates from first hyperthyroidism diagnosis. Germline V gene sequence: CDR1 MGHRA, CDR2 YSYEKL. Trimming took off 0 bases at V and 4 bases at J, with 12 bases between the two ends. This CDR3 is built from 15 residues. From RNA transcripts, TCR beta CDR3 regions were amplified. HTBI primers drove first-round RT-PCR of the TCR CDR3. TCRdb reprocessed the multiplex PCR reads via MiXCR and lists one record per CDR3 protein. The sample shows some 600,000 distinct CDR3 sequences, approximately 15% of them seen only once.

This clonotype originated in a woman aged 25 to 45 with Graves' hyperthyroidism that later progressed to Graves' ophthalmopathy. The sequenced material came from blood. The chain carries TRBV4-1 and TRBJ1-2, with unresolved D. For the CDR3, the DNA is TGCGCCAGCAGCCAAGATCACGAGAACCTCTATGGCTACACCTTC. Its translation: CASSQDHENLYGYTF.